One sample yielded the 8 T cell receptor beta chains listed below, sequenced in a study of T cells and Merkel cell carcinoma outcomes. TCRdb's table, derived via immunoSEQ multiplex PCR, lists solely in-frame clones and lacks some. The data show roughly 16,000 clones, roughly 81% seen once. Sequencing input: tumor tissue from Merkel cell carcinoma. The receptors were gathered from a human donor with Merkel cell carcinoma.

This CDR3 is CASSPFGGDGEKLFF. The CDR3 coding sequence is TGTGCCAGCAGCCCCTTTGGCGGGGATGGGGAAAAACTGTTTTTT. The chain uses TRBV2 and TRBJ1-4; D remains unclear. This CDR3 has 15 residues. V dropped 6 bases and J dropped 8 bases, with 19 bases sitting between them. Germline assignment: CDR1 SNHLY and CDR2 FYNNEI.

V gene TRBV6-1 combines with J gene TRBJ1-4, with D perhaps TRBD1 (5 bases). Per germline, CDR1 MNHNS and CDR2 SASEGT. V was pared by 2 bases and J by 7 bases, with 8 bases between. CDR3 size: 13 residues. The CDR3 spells CASSEQGGEKLFF. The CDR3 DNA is TGTGCCAGCAGTGAACAGGGCGGTGAAAAACTGTTTTTT.

The chain's CDR3 is CASSEGQAYNQPQHF. The CDR3 DNA reads as TGTGCCAGCAGTGAAGGACAGGCCTACAATCAGCCCCAGCATTTT. The V and J genes are TRBV6-1 and TRBJ1-5, with D tentatively TRBD1 (6 bases). V lost 1 base and J 3 bases, leaving 10 bases between the germline ends. Per the germline V gene, CDR1 is MNHNS and CDR2 is SASEGT. The CDR3 loop spans 15 amino acids.

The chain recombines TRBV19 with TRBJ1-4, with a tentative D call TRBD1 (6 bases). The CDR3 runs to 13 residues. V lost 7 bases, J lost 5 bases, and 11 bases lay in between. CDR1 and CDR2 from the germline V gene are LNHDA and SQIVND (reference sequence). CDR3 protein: CASKEGGNEKLFF. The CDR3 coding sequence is TGTGCCAGTAAAGAAGGGGGAAATGAAAAACTGTTTTTT.

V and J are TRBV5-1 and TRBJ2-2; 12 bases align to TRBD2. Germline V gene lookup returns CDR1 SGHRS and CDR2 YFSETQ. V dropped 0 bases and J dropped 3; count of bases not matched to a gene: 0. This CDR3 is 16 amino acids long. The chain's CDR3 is CASSLASGRDTGELFF. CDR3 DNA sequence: TGCGCCAGCAGCTTGGCTAGCGGGAGGGACACCGGGGAGCTGTTTTTT.

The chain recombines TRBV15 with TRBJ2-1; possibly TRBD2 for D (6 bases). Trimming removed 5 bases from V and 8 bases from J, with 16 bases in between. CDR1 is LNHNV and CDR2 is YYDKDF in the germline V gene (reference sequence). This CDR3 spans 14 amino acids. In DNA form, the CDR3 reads TGTGCCACCAGCCAAACGCGCGGCGGGGATGAGCAGTTCTTC. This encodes CATSQTRGGDEQFF.

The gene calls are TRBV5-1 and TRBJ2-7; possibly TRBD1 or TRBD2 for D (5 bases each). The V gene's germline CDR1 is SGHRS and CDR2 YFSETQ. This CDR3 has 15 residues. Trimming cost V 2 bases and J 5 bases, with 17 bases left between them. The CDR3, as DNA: TGCGCCAGCAGCTTAGGGGACCCTAAATTGGACGAGCAGTACTTC. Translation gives CASSLGDPKLDEQYF. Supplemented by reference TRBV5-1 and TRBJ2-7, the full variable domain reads KAGVTQTPRYLIKTRGQQVTLSCSPISGHRSVSWYQQTPGQGLQFLFEYFSETQRNKGNFPGRFSGRQFSNSRSEMNVSTLELGDSALYLCASSLGDPKLDEQYFGPGTRLTVT.

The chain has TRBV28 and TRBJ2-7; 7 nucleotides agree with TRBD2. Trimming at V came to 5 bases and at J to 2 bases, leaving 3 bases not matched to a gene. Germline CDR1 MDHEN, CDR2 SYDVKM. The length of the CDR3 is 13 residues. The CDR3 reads CASSIRGAYEQYF. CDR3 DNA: TGTGCCAGCAGTATTCGGGGGGCCTACGAGCAGTACTTC. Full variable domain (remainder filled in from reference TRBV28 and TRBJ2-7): DVKVTQSSRYLVKRTGEKVFLECVQDMDHENMFWYRQDPGLGLRLIYFSYDVKMKEKGDIPEGYSVSREKKERFSLILESASTNQTSMYLCASSIRGAYEQYFGPGTRLTVT.